Included here is one T cell receptor beta chain sequence, with context. Its antigen is not known. RNA extraction and reverse transcription yielded cDNA as sequencing template. Profiled with immunoSEQ multiplex PCR; TCRdb holds only in-frame clones, not every one. The table records 200,000 to 250,000 clones, about 53% of them present only once. This specimen belongs to a study of CD8+ T cells in alopecia areata. Background on the study: Among treated patients, oral tofacitinib was administered at 5 to 10 mg twice daily. Findings and caveats of the study: Patients displayed less clarity in TCR sharing than mice, a finding possibly related to HLA.

Punch biopsies of lesional scalp, plus peripheral blood, were taken from alopecia areata patients. Trimming removed 3 bases at V and 1 base at J, with 10 bases between. Germline V gene data show CDR1 as SNHLY and CDR2 as FYNNEI. This CDR3 comprises 15 residues. The clonotype was recovered from a human donor with alopecia areata. The genes are TRBV2 and TRBJ2-1, with D perhaps assigned TRBD1 or TRBD2 (5 bases each). Sequenced here: CD4+ T cells sorted from blood, sampled at week 0. The CDR3 protein is CASSEGDGSYNEQFF. In DNA form, the CDR3 reads TGTGCCAGCAGTGAGGGGGATGGGTCCTACAATGAGCAGTTCTTC.